The rows below give T cell receptor beta chains drawn from one sample of a study of blood T cell repertoires in COVID-19. Sequenced by immunoSEQ multiplex PCR; TCRdb stores in-frame clones only, minus some. The sample has some 160,000 clones, about 86% seen once; the top ten hold 9% to 12%. Material: peripheral blood. All receptors derive from a woman aged 70-85 years with COVID-19, enrolled during active disease. The CDR3 runs from the conserved cysteine through the conserved F or W. Fields, in order: J gene, V gene, CDR3 protein.

TRBJ2-5	TRBV25-1	CASSESPLETQYF
TRBJ1-5	TRBV11-2	CASRDREVSNQPQHF
TRBJ1-1	TRBV28	CASSWGDRWTEAFF
TRBJ2-7	TRBV29-1	CSALGGSGYEQYF
TRBJ1-1	TRBV12-3/TRBV12-4	CASSQGGDAEAFF
TRBJ2-5	TRBV5-1	CASSQTGSETQYF
TRBJ1-2	TRBV11-2	CASSRDSVYGYTF
TRBJ2-1	TRBV2	CASSEFQHSYNEQFF
TRBJ2-5	TRBV5-4	CASRVSRGLQETQYF
TRBJ2-7	TRBV28	CASSGTSTYEQYF
TRBJ2-1	TRBV6-2/TRBV6-3	CASSYSTGGYYNEQFF
TRBJ2-3	TRBV12-3/TRBV12-4	CASSFRPIDTQYF
TRBJ1-3	TRBV19	CASITRQGSGNTIYF
TRBJ2-1	TRBV5-4	CASSFVDRTYNEQFF
TRBJ1-2	TRBV4-1	CASSQDLSRVGTGYGYTF
TRBJ1-4	TRBV29-1	CSAGQGFEKLFF
TRBJ1-5	TRBV5-1	CASSLEGGENQPQHF
TRBJ2-5	TRBV15	CATSEDRRLGTQYF
TRBJ2-1	TRBV6-4	CASSDDPSGGYNEQFF
TRBJ1-2	TRBV3-1/TRBV3-2	CASSQEGQGGGYTF
TRBJ1-2	TRBV19	CASSTHIRDGYTF
TRBJ1-6	TRBV23-1	CASSPLLYNSPLHF
TRBJ1-4	TRBV11-1	CASSSGLNNEKLFF
TRBJ2-1	TRBV7-3	CASSLNTLAGGPFNEQFF
TRBJ1-2	TRBV28	CASSPDRGPFMVTF
TRBJ1-6	TRBV25-1	CASSDERTGVNYNSPLHF
TRBJ1-6	TRBV5-6	CASRAFRQGASINSPLHF
TRBJ1-6	TRBV3-1/TRBV3-2	CASSQVGGVNSPLHF
TRBJ2-7	TRBV5-1	CASSPVGQGTYEQYF
TRBJ1-4	TRBV27	CASSYRVNEKLFF
TRBJ1-2	TRBV12-3/TRBV12-4	CASRWGGYYGYTF
TRBJ1-2	TRBV27	CASSLGRADGYTF
TRBJ1-1	TRBV30	CAWIQPGQGNTEAFF
TRBJ2-2	TRBV2	CASSELAANTGELFF
TRBJ2-7	TRBV15	CATRGGAPAYEQYF
TRBJ2-7	TRBV7-6	CASRLGPGGLYEQYF
TRBJ1-5	TRBV5-4	CASSLGGDNSNQPQHF
TRBJ1-2	TRBV28	CASSPMTGPNYGYTF
TRBJ1-1	TRBV15	CATSGRDRGLPFF
TRBJ1-4	TRBV27	CASRPSAANEKLFF
TRBJ1-3	TRBV7-9	CASSPLFRREAGNTIYF
TRBJ1-1	TRBV12-3/TRBV12-4	CASTQQGNTEAFF
TRBJ2-1	TRBV5-8	CASSFRTSGGLGFF
TRBJ1-1	TRBV7-9	CASSGRTANTEAFF
TRBJ2-3	TRBV19	CASSPGQGTDTQYF